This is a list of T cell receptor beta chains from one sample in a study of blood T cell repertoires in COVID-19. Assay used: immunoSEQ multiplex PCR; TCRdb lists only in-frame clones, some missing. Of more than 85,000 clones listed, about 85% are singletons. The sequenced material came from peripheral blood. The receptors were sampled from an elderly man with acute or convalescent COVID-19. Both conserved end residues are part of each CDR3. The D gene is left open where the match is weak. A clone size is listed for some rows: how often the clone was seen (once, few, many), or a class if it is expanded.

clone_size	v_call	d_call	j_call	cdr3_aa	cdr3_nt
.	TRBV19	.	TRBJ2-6	CASRVAGANVLTF	TGTGCCAGTAGAGTAGCTGGGGCCAACGTCCTGACTTTC
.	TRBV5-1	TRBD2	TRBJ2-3	CASSSGLAGATESTDTQYF	TGCGCCAGCAGCTCGGGACTAGCGGGAGCCACTGAGTCCACAGATACGCAGTATTTT
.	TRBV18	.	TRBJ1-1	CASAEMNTEAFF	TGTGCCAGTGCGGAGATGAACACTGAAGCTTTCTTT
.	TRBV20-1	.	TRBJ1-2	CSASSRVYGYTF	TGCAGTGCTAGTAGCAGGGTCTATGGCTACACCTTC
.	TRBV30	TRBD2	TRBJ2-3	CAWSGDYTDTQYF	TGTGCCTGGAGCGGGGACTACACAGATACGCAGTATTTT
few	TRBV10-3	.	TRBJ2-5	CAISVQGSTRETQYF	TGTGCCATCAGTGTTCAGGGGAGTACGAGGGAGACCCAGTACTTC
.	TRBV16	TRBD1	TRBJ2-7	CASSQSAGTGGYEQYF	TGTGCCAGCAGCCAGTCTGCCGGGACAGGGGGCTACGAGCAGTACTTC
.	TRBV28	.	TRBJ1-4	CASSLFHIGGVGNEKLFF	TGTGCCAGCAGTTTATTCCATATAGGAGGGGTTGGAAACGAAAAACTGTTTTTT
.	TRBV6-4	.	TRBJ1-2	CASRPEQGFGYGYTF	TGTGCCAGCAGGCCCGAGCAGGGGTTCGGCTATGGCTACACCTTC
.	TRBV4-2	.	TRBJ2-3	CASSHVRGRREYTDTQYF	TGTGCCAGCAGCCATGTGCGTGGGAGGCGGGAATACACAGATACGCAGTATTTT
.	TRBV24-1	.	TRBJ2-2	CATSDRVGGELFF	TGTGCCACCAGTGACCGGGTCGGCGGGGAGCTGTTTTTT
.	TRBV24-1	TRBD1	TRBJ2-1	CATSVAGTGSYNEQFF	TGTGCCACCAGTGTCGCCGGGACAGGGTCCTACAATGAGCAGTTCTTC
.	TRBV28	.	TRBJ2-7	CASTPEARASEQYF	TGTGCCAGCACCCCCGAGGCCCGAGCAAGCGAGCAGTACTTC
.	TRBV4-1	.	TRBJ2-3	CASSESLTDYTDTQYF	TGCGCCAGCAGCGAAAGCCTAACGGACTACACAGATACGCAGTATTTT